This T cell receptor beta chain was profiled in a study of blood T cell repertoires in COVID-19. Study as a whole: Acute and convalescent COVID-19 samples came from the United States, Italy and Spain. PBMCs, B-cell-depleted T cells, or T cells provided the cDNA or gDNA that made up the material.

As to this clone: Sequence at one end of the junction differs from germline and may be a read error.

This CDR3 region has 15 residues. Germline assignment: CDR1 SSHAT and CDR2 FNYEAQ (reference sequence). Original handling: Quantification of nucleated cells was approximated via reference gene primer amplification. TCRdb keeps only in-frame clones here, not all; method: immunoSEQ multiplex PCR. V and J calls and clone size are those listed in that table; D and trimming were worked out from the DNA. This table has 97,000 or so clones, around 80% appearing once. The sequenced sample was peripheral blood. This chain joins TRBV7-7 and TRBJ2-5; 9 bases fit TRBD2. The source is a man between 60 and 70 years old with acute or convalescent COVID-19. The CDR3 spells CASSEAGGWQETQYF. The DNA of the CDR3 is TGTGCTAGCAGCGAAGCGGGGGGTTGGCAAGAGACCCAGTACTTC. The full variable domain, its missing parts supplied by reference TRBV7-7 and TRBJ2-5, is GAGVSQSPRYKVTKRGQDVTLRCDPISSHATLYWYQQALGQGPEFLTYFNYEAQPDKSGLPSDRFSAERPEGSISTLTIQRTEQRDSAMYRCASSEAGGWQETQYFGPGTRLLVL.